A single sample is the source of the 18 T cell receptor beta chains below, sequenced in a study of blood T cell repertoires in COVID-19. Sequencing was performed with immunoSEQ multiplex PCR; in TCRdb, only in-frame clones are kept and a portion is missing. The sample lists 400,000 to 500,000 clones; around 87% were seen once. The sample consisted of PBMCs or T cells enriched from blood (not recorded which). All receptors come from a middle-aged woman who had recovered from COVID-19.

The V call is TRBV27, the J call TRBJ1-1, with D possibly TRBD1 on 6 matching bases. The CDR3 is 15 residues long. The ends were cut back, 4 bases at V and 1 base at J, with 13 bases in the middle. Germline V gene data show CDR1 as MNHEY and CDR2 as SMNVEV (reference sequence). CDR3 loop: CASSSRLTGNTEAFF. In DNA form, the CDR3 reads TGTGCCAGCAGTTCACGACTGACAGGGAACACTGAAGCTTTCTTT.

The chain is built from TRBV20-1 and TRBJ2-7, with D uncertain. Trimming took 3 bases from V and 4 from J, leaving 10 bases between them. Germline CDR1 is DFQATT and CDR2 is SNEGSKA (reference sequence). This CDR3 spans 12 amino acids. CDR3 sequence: CSASDGRYEQYF. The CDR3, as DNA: TGCAGTGCTAGTGACGGTCGGTACGAGCAGTACTTC.

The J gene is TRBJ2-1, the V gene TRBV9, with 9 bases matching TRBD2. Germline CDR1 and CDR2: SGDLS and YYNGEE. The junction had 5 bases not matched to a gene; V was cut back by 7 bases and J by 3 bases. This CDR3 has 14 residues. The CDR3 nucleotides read TGTGCCAGCGGGAGCGGGAGGCTCTACAATGAGCAGTTCTTC. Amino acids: CASGSGRLYNEQFF.

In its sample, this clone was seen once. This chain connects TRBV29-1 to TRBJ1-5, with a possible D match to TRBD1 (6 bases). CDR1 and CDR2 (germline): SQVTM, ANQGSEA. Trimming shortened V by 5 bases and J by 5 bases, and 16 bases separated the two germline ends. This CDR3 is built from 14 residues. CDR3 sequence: CSVSDGTIYQPQHF. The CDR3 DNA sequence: TGCAGCGTTTCCGACGGGACAATTTATCAGCCCCAGCATTTT.

The CDR3: CASSLIGVDEKLFF. The CDR3 DNA sequence: TGTGCCAGCAGCTTGATTGGAGTTGATGAAAAACTGTTTTTT. The J gene is TRBJ1-4, the V gene TRBV5-4; unclear D gene. The CDR3 totals 14 residues. Germline assignment: CDR1 SGHNT and CDR2 YYREEE (reference sequence). Trimming pared 1 base from V and 6 bases from J, leaving 10 bases between.

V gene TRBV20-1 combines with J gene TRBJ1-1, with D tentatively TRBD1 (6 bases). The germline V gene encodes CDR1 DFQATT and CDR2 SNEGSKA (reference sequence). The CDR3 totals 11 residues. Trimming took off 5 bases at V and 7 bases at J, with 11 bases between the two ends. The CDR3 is CSASTGFEAFF. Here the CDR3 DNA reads TGCAGTGCTTCTACAGGGTTTGAAGCTTTCTTT.

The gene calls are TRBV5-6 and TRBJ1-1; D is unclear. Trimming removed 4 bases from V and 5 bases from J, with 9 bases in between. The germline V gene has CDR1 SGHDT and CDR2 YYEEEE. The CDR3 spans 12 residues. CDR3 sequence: CASSRDLTEAFF. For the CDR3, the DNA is TGTGCCAGCAGCCGAGATCTTACTGAAGCTTTCTTT. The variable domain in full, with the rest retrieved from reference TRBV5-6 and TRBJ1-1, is DAGVTQSPTHLIKTRGQQVTLRCSPKSGHDTVSWYQQALGQGPQFIFQYYEEEERQRGNFPDRFSGHQFPNYSSELNVNALLLGDSALYLCASSRDLTEAFFGQGTRLTVV.

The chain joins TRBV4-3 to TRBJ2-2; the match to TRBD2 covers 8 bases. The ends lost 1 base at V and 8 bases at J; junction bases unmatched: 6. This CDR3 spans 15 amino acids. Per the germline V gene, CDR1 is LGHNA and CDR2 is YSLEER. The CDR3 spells CASSQGLSGVGELFF. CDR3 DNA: TGCGCCAGCAGCCAAGGGCTTAGCGGGGTAGGGGAGCTGTTTTTT.

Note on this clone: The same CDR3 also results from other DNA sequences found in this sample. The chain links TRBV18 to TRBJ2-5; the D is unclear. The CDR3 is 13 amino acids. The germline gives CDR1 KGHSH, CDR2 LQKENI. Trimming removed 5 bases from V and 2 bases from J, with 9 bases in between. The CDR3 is CASSLQVQETQYF. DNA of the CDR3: TGTGCCAGCTCATTACAAGTACAAGAGACCCAGTACTTC. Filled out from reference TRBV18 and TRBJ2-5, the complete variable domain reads NAGVMQNPRHLVRRRGQEARLRCSPMKGHSHVYWYRQLPEEGLKFMVYLQKENIIDESGMPKERFSAEFPKEGPSILRIQQVVRGDSAAYFCASSLQVQETQYFGPGTRLLVL.

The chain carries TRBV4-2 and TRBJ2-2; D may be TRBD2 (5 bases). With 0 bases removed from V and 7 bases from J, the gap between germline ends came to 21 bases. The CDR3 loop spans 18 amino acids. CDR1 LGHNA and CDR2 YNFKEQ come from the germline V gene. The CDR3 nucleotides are TGTGCCAGCAGCCAAGAGGGGTCGAGGGCGGCTGGAAGCGGGGAGCTGTTTTTT. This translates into CASSQEGSRAAGSGELFF.

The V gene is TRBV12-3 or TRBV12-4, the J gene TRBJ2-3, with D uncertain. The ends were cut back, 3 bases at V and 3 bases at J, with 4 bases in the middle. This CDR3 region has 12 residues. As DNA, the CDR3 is TGTGCCAGCAGTTTTGCGACAGATACGCAGTATTTT. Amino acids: CASSFATDTQYF.

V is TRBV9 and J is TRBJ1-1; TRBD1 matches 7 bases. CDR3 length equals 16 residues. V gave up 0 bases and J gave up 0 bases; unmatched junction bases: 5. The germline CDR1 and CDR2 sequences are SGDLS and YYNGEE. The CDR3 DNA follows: TGTGCCAGCAGCGTAGTTCAGGGGGTTATGAACACTGAAGCTTTCTTT. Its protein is CASSVVQGVMNTEAFF.

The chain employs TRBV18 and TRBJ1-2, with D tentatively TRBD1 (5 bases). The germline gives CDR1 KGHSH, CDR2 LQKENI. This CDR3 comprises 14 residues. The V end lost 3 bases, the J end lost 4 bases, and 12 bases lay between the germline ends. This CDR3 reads CASSPGIGGYGYTF. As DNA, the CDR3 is TGTGCCAGCTCACCGGGAATCGGGGGCTATGGCTACACCTTC.

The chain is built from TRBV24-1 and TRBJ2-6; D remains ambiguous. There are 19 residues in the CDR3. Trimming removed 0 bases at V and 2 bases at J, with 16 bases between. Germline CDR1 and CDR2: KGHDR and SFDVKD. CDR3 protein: CATSDLPNPGTTGANVLTF. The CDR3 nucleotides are TGTGCCACCAGTGATTTGCCTAACCCAGGAACGACTGGGGCCAACGTCCTGACTTTC.

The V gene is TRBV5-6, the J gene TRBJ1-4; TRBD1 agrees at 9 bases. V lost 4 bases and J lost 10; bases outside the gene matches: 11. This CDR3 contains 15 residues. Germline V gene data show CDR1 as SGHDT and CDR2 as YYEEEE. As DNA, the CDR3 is TGTGCCAGCAGCCACTATAGCCGGGACAGGGCAAAACTGTTTTTT. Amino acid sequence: CASSHYSRDRAKLFF.

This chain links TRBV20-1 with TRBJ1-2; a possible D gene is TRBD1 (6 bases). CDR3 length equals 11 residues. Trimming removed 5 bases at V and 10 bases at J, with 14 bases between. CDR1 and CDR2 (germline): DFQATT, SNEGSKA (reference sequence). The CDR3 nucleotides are TGCAGTGCTCAGAGGGGGGGTGACTACACCTTC. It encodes CSAQRGGDYTF.

The CDR3 is CASSATRSGQGDYGYTF. The CDR3 region has the DNA TGTGCCAGCAGCGCAACGAGGTCGGGACAGGGAGACTATGGCTACACCTTC. V and J are TRBV7-9 and TRBJ1-2; 9 bases are a match to TRBD1. Per germline, CDR1 SEHNR and CDR2 FQNEAQ (reference sequence). This CDR3 spans 17 amino acids. V lost 5 bases and J lost 3; bases outside the gene matches: 13.

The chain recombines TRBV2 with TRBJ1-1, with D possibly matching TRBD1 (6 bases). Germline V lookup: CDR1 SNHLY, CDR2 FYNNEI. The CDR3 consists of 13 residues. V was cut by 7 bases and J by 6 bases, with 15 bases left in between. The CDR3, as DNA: TGTGCCAGCACTGGACAAGGGGGGGCTGAAGCTTTCTTT. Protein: CASTGQGGAEAFF.